The present T cell receptor beta chain was sequenced within a study of blood T cells in healthy people across ages. Sample-barcoded 5' priming and a J-beta primer mix drove a second PCR of 7 to 11 cycles. TCRdb passed the 5' RACE reads through MiXCR, listing each CDR3 protein once. The sample lists over 1,200,000 distinct CDR3 sequences; roughly 60% were seen once. Germline V gives CDR1 MGHDK, CDR2 SYGVNS. The CDR3 is made up of 13 amino acids. Trimming took off 3 bases at V and 5 bases at J, with 11 bases between the two ends. The J gene is TRBJ2-7, the V gene TRBV25-1, with D perhaps being TRBD1 or TRBD2 (5 bases each). The source of this sequence is a man aged 18-30 years in good health. Sequencing input: blood. The CDR3 region has the DNA TGTGCCAGCAGTGAGTTCTCGGGACACGAGCAGTACTTC. Translating gives CASSEFSGHEQYF.